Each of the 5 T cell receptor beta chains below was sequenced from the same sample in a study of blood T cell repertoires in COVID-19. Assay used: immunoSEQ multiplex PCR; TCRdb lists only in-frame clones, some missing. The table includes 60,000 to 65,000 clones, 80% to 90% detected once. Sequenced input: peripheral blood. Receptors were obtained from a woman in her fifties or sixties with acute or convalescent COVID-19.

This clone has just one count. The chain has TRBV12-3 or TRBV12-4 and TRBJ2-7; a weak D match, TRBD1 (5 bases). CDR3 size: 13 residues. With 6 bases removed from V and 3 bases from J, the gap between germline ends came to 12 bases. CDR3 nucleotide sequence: TGTGCCAGCAGATCCGGACAAATCTACGAGCAGTACTTC. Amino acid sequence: CASRSGQIYEQYF.

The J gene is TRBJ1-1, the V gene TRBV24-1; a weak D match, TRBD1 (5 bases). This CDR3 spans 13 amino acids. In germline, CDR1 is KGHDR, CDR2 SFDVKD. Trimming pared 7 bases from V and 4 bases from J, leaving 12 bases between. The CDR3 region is CATSPRGGTEAFF. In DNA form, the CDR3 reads TGTGCCACCAGCCCCCGGGGGGGCACTGAAGCTTTCTTT.

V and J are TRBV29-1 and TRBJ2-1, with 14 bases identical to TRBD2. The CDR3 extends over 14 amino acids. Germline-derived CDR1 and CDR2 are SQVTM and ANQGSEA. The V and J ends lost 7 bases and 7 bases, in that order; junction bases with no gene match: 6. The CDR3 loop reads CSGGLAGVGNEQFF. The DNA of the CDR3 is TGCAGCGGGGGACTAGCGGGGGTGGGGAATGAGCAGTTCTTC.

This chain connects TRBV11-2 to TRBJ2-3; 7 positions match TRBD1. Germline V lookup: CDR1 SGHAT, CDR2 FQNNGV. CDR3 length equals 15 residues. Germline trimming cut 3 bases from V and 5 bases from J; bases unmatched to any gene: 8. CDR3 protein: CASSLLTGLEDTQYF. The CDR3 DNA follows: TGTGCCAGCAGCTTGCTGACAGGGTTGGAAGATACGCAGTATTTT.

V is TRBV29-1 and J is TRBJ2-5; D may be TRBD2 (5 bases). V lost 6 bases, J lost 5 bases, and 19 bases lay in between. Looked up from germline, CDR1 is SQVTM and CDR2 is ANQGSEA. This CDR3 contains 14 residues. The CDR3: CSVPLLGRGETQYF. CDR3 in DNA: TGCAGCGTCCCTCTGTTGGGCCGAGGGGAGACCCAGTACTTC.